The 5 T cell receptor beta chains listed next were all sequenced from one sample in a study of T cell clonality in common variable immunodeficiency. Study-wide results and caveats: In common variable immunodeficiency, TCR beta chains reportedly carried fewer deletions and N-nucleotide insertions.

Their recognized antigens are unknown. Assay: immunoSEQ multiplex PCR; the TCRdb copy retains only in-frame clones and omits some. This sample carries 25,000 to 30,000 clones, none of them present only once. The sequencing sample was made of peripheral blood mononuclear cells. These receptors were obtained from a human donor with common variable immunodeficiency.

This clone was recorded many times. The CDR3 end lies 3 residues beyond the end of the read and is filled in from the germline J gene. The chain carries TRBV7-3 and TRBJ2-2, with D perhaps TRBD1 or TRBD2 (5 bases each). This CDR3 has 15 amino acids. Looked up from germline, CDR1 is SGHTA and CDR2 is FQGTGA. Trimming took 5 bases from V and 1 from J, leaving 11 bases between them. CDR3 loop: CASSREGRNTGELFF. CDR3 DNA, as far as it was read: TGTGCCAGCAGCAGAGAGGGGCGGAACACCGGGGAG.

This clone was picked up many times. The CDR3 extends 3 residues past the end of the read, so its final part is completed from the germline J gene. This sequence joins TRBV5-6 and TRBJ2-1, with 14 bases that match TRBD2. The germline CDR1 and CDR2 sequences are SGHDT and YYEEEE. V shed 0 bases and J 9 bases; nucleotides not matched to a gene: 2. This CDR3 is 15 amino acids long. The part of the CDR3 DNA that was read is TGTGCCAGCAGCTTGGGACTAGCGGGGGGGATTGAG. Translated: CASSLGLAGGIE. The CDR3 in full is CASSLGLAGGIEQFF.

Concerning this clone itself: Coverage ceases 3 residues before the CDR3 finishes, and the germline J gene fills in the end. The genes are TRBV7-3 and TRBJ1-1; 12 bases line up with TRBD1. The CDR3 totals 15 residues. CDR1 and CDR2 from the germline V gene are SGHTA and FQGTGA. V shed 1 base and J 6 bases; nucleotides not matched to a gene: 3. The CDR3 loop is CASSLKRDRGPEAFF. The sequenced part of the CDR3 DNA is TGTGCCAGCAGCTTAAAGAGGGACAGGGGGCCTGAA.

This clone qualifies as medium-sized. The CDR3 extends 3 residues past the end of the read, so its final part is completed from the germline J gene. The J gene is TRBJ2-6, the V gene TRBV7-6; perhaps TRBD1 as D (6 bases). The CDR3 covers 17 residues. Germline assignment: CDR1 SGHVS and CDR2 FNYEAQ. Trimming cost V 1 base and J 0 bases, with 10 bases left between them. Partial CDR3 DNA: TGTGCCAGCAGCTTAGAAGTCAGGGGCTCTGGGGCCAACGTC. It yields the protein CASSLEVRGSGANV. The full CDR3 reads CASSLEVRGSGANVLTF.

This clone showed up many times. The CDR3 end falls 3 residues outside the read, so it is completed with the germline J gene. This specimen includes other DNA sequences encoding the same CDR3. The rearrangement uses TRBV19 and TRBJ1-5, with D possibly being TRBD1 (5 bases). The CDR3 runs 16 residues. Deletions cut 0 bases from V and 0 bases from J, with 9 bases between. Germline loops: CDR1 LNHDA, CDR2 SQIVND (reference sequence). The sequenced CDR3 bases are TGTGCCAGTAGTATAGAAGCAGGGTATAGCAATCAGCCC. Residues: CASSIEAGYSNQP. The entire CDR3 is CASSIEAGYSNQPQHF.